This passage covers 25 T cell receptor beta chains from one sample sequenced in a study of blood T cell repertoires in COVID-19. TCRdb's table, derived via immunoSEQ multiplex PCR, lists solely in-frame clones and lacks some. This sample has about 110,000 clones, with approximately 80% found just once. The sample consisted of peripheral blood. All receptors come from a woman between 65 and 79 years old with acute or convalescent COVID-19.

CDR3 DNA: TGTGCCAGCGGGGACAGGGGCCCCTACGAGCAGTACTTC. Its translation: CASGDRGPYEQYF. This chain links TRBV27 with TRBJ2-7; 10 bases are a match to TRBD1. Germline V lookup: CDR1 MNHEY, CDR2 SMNVEV (reference sequence). CDR3 length: 13 amino acids. Trimming cost V 8 bases and J 2 bases; bases outside gene matches: 3.

V is TRBV5-5 and J is TRBJ2-5; D possibly corresponds to TRBD1 (5 bases). Germline V lookup: CDR1 SGHKS, CDR2 YYEKEE (reference sequence). Trimming shortened V by 1 base and J by 2 bases, and 12 bases separated the two germline ends. The CDR3 extends over 15 amino acids. The CDR3 loop reads CASSLLGAVQETQYF. The CDR3 nucleotides read TGTGCCAGCAGCTTGTTAGGGGCAGTTCAAGAGACCCAGTACTTC.

The J gene is TRBJ2-2, the V gene TRBV10-1, with D maybe TRBD1 (6 bases). The CDR3 runs 13 residues. The germline gives CDR1 WNHNN, CDR2 SYGVQD (reference sequence). The V and J ends lost 6 bases and 7 bases respectively, with 12 bases between them. The CDR3 reads CASSPTGSGELFF. In nucleotides, the CDR3 is TGCGCCAGCAGCCCGACAGGCAGCGGGGAGCTGTTTTTT.

The CDR3 nucleotides read TGTGCCAGCAGCCAAGGGCCGGGACAGCCTTACGAGCAGTACTTC. It translates to CASSQGPGQPYEQYF. The V call is TRBV3-1 (or the pseudogene TRBV3-2), the J call TRBJ2-7; 7 bases agree with TRBD1. The CDR3 is made up of 15 amino acids. Germline trimming cut 1 base from V and 4 bases from J; bases unmatched to any gene: 7. The germline CDR1 and CDR2 sequences are LGHDT and YNNKEL (reference sequence).

This clone was recorded a few times. The junction shows a germline mismatch at one end, possibly a read error. The chain links TRBV5-6 to TRBJ2-7, with 7 bases identical to TRBD2. The CDR3 runs to 14 residues. The germline gives CDR1 SGHDT, CDR2 YYEEEE. CDR3 in amino acids: CASSMLRGVYQQYF. CDR3 DNA sequence: TGTGCCAGCAGTATGTTACGGGGGGTCTACCAGCAGTACTTC.

This chain links TRBV5-1 with TRBJ1-1; unclear D gene. The germline CDR1 and CDR2 sequences are SGHRS and YFSETQ. With 4 bases removed from V and 3 bases from J, the gap between germline ends came to 10 bases. CDR3 size: 13 residues. In DNA form, the CDR3 reads TGCGCCAGCAGCCAACGGGAGTACACTGAAGCTTTCTTT. As protein: CASSQREYTEAFF.

This clone was counted between two and nine times. The chain uses TRBV30 and TRBJ2-3; TRBD1 matches 8 bases. The V gene end was trimmed by 7 bases and the J gene end by 4 bases; junction bases not matched to a gene: 4. CDR3 size: 12 residues. Per the germline V gene, CDR1 is GTSNPN and CDR2 is SVGIG (reference sequence). The CDR3 reads CAFGQGADTQYF. CDR3 coding DNA: TGTGCCTTTGGACAGGGCGCAGATACGCAGTATTTT.

This clone came up a few times. The J gene is TRBJ1-4, the V gene TRBV11-2; D is unresolved. The V end lost 0 bases, the J end lost 0 bases, and 17 bases lay between the germline ends. The CDR3 length is 19 residues. The germline gives CDR1 SGHAT, CDR2 FQNNGV. The CDR3 here is CASSLDPLSYGTTNEKLFF. DNA of the CDR3: TGTGCCAGCAGCTTAGATCCCCTTTCTTACGGTACAACTAATGAAAAACTGTTTTTT.

This clone showed up just once. The rearrangement uses TRBV30 and TRBJ2-7; TRBD1 aligns across 8 bases. CDR3 length: 14 residues. The junction had 2 bases not matched to a gene; V was cut back by 1 base and J by 0 bases. CDR1 and CDR2 (germline): GTSNPN, SVGIG (reference sequence). The chain's CDR3 is CAWSGGQVSYEQYF. The CDR3 coding sequence is TGTGCCTGGAGTGGGGGACAGGTCTCCTACGAGCAGTACTTC.

This clone was counted between two and nine times. The genes are TRBV30 and TRBJ2-1, with 10 bases matching TRBD2. Losses at the gene ends were 4 bases for V and 14 bases for J; bases not matched to a gene: 17. CDR3 size: 15 residues. From germline, CDR1 is GTSNPN and CDR2 SVGIG (reference sequence). The CDR3 coding sequence is TGTGCCTGGACATTACCCCAGGCTAGCGGGAGCACGAAGTTCTTC. This gives the protein CAWTLPQASGSTKFF.

The chain joins TRBV21-1 to TRBJ2-6; the table's D call, TRBD2, was not checked against the DNA. TRBV21-1 is a known pseudogene. The CDR3 consists of 17 residues. The CDR3 nucleotides read TGTGCCAGCAGCAACCCGACGGGGAACTCTGGGGCCAACGTCCTGACTTTC. This translates into CASSNPTGNSGANVLTF.

V gene TRBV6-5 combines with J gene TRBJ1-6; 7 nucleotides line up with TRBD1. Looked up from germline, CDR1 is MNHEY and CDR2 is SVGAGI. The CDR3 covers 15 residues. V was pared by 6 bases and J by 7 bases, with 9 bases of the junction left unmatched. The CDR3 nucleotides read TGTGCCAGCAGCCCCAGTGGGACAGTCAATTCACCCCTCCACTTT. Protein sequence: CASSPSGTVNSPLHF.

The chain has TRBV6-2 or TRBV6-3 and TRBJ1-6; D is possibly TRBD1 (6 bases). V was cut by 6 bases and J by 8 bases, with 17 bases left in between. The CDR3 covers 15 residues. Germline loops: CDR1 MNHEY, CDR2 SVGEGT. The CDR3 protein is CASSLQTGSDSPLHF. The CDR3 bases are TGTGCCAGCAGCTTACAGACAGGCTCGGATTCACCCCTCCACTTT.

The V gene is TRBV7-9, the J gene TRBJ2-3, with 10 bases identical to TRBD2. The V gene end was trimmed by 6 bases and the J gene end by 3 bases; junction bases not matched to a gene: 12. The CDR3 sequence is 17 residues long. CDR1 and CDR2 (germline): SEHNR, FQNEAQ (reference sequence). The CDR3 loop reads CASSSSSGGAPTDTQYF. The CDR3, as DNA: TGTGCCAGCAGTTCCTCGAGCGGGGGGGCCCCGACAGATACGCAGTATTTT.

The chain carries TRBV5-5 and TRBJ1-1; no clear D. The CDR3 is made up of 15 amino acids. Germline V gene sequence: CDR1 SGHKS, CDR2 YYEKEE (reference sequence). Trimming took off 0 bases at V and 1 base at J, with 10 bases between the two ends. The CDR3, as DNA: TGTGCCAGCAGCTTGGCTCCTATTACGAACACTGAAGCTTTCTTT. It specifies CASSLAPITNTEAFF.

This chain joins TRBV29-1 and TRBJ2-1; D is possibly TRBD2 (6 bases). The CDR3 is made up of 15 amino acids. The V gene's germline CDR1 is SQVTM and CDR2 ANQGSEA. Trimming shortened V by 4 bases and J by 6 bases, and 19 bases separated the two germline ends. The CDR3 loop reads CSVAAGPRTGNEQFF. The CDR3 DNA reads as TGCAGCGTTGCGGCGGGGCCCCGGACGGGCAATGAGCAGTTCTTC.

This clone was detected once. The V and J genes are TRBV11-2 and TRBJ2-3, with 9 bases identical to TRBD2. From germline, CDR1 is SGHAT and CDR2 FQNNGV. The CDR3 runs 16 residues. Germline trimming cut 3 bases from V and 6 bases from J; bases unmatched to any gene: 10. In DNA form, the CDR3 reads TGTGCCAGCAGCTTCGGCGGGGGGGCCTTTAGGGATACGCAGTATTTT. It codes for CASSFGGGAFRDTQYF.

This clone was detected only once. The chain carries TRBV19 and TRBJ2-7, with 12 bases identical to TRBD2. The CDR3 has 14 amino acids. V shed 8 bases, J shed 3 bases, and the junction held 5 bases outside the gene matches. Germline CDR1 LNHDA, CDR2 SQIVND (reference sequence). Here the CDR3 reads CASGLAGRHYEQYF. In DNA form, the CDR3 reads TGTGCCAGTGGACTAGCGGGAAGACACTACGAGCAGTACTTC.

V usage is TRBV7-9 and J usage is TRBJ1-1; 7 bases line up with TRBD1. The junction had 3 bases not matched to a gene; V was cut back by 1 base and J by 4 bases. Germline V lookup: CDR1 SEHNR, CDR2 FQNEAQ (reference sequence). This CDR3 contains 14 residues. Here the CDR3 DNA reads TGTGCCAGCAGCTTAGGCGGGACAGCCACTGAAGCTTTCTTT. Translation: CASSLGGTATEAFF.

This chain joins TRBV10-3 and TRBJ2-7; 14 bases are shared with TRBD2. This CDR3 region has 17 residues. Germline V gene sequence: CDR1 ENHRY, CDR2 SYGVKD. V shed 2 bases and J 0 bases; nucleotides not matched to a gene: 3. This CDR3 is CAISEGLAGGLSYEQYF. In nucleotides, the CDR3 is TGTGCCATCAGTGAGGGACTAGCGGGGGGTCTCTCCTACGAGCAGTACTTC.

The chain combines TRBV6-2 or TRBV6-3 with TRBJ1-3, with D perhaps TRBD1 (6 bases). The V end was cut by 4 bases, the J end by 8 bases, with 21 bases between. The CDR3 is made up of 16 amino acids. CDR1 is MNHEY, CDR2 SVGEGT, per germline. The CDR3 region has the DNA TGTGCCAGCAGTTTCCAGGGGCCACCATTTGAGGACACCATATATTTT. Its protein is CASSFQGPPFEDTIYF.

V usage is TRBV5-1 and J usage is TRBJ2-2; TRBD1 agrees at 7 bases. CDR1 and CDR2 from the germline V gene are SGHRS and YFSETQ. The CDR3 covers 16 residues. V lost 0 bases, J lost 3 bases, and 5 bases stayed unmatched. The CDR3 sequence: CASSLGDSIDTGELFF. CDR3 DNA: TGCGCCAGCAGCTTGGGGGACAGTATAGACACCGGGGAGCTGTTTTTT. The full variable domain, with the rest looked up from reference TRBV5-1 and TRBJ2-2, is KAGVTQTPRYLIKTRGQQVTLSCSPISGHRSVSWYQQTPGQGLQFLFEYFSETQRNKGNFPGRFSGRQFSNSRSEMNVSTLELGDSALYLCASSLGDSIDTGELFFGEGSRLTVL.

The V gene is TRBV7-8, the J gene TRBJ2-7; TRBD1 matches 7 bases. V dropped 4 bases and J dropped 2; count of bases not matched to a gene: 2. In germline, CDR1 is SGHVS, CDR2 FQNEAQ. This CDR3 has 13 residues. The CDR3 loop is CASSWDRPYEQYF. Written as DNA, the CDR3 is TGTGCCAGCAGCTGGGACAGACCCTACGAGCAGTACTTC.

V is TRBV27 and J is TRBJ2-1, with D possibly TRBD2 on 7 matching bases. The CDR3 loop spans 16 amino acids. Germline values: CDR1 MNHEY, CDR2 SMNVEV (reference sequence). V lost 7 bases to trimming and J lost 3 bases, with 19 bases between them. CDR3 coding DNA: TGTGCCAGCACTGGAAGGGCGGGGGCAATCTACAATGAGCAGTTCTTC. As protein: CASTGRAGAIYNEQFF.

V is TRBV19 and J is TRBJ1-5; the D gene is possibly TRBD1 (5 bases). CDR1 is LNHDA, CDR2 SQIVND, per germline (reference sequence). The CDR3 runs to 13 residues. V lost 3 bases, J lost 5 bases, and 8 bases lay in between. CDR3 DNA sequence: TGTGCCAGTAGTATCAGGGAGGATCAGCCCCAGCATTTT. It translates to CASSIREDQPQHF.